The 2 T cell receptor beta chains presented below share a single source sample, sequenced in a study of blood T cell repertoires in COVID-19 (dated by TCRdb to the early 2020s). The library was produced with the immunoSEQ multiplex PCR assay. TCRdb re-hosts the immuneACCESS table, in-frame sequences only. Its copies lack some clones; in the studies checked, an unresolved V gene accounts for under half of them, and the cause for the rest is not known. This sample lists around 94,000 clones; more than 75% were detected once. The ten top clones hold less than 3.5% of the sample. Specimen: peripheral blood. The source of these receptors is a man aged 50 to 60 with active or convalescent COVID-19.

DNA of the CDR3: TGTGCCAGCAGCTTAGGAGACAGGGACACTGAAGCTTTCTTT. Its protein is CASSLGDRDTEAFF. The chain recombines TRBV13 with TRBJ1-1; 7 bases match TRBD1. The junction had 1 base not matched to a gene; V was cut back by 0 bases and J by 3 bases. Germline loops: CDR1 PRHDT, CDR2 FYEKMQ (reference sequence). CDR3 length: 14 residues.

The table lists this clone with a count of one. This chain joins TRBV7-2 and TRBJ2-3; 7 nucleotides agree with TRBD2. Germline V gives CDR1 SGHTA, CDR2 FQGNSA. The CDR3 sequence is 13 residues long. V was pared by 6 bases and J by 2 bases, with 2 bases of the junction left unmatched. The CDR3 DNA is TGTGCCAGCAGGGGACTATACACAGATACGCAGTATTTT. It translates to CASRGLYTDTQYF.